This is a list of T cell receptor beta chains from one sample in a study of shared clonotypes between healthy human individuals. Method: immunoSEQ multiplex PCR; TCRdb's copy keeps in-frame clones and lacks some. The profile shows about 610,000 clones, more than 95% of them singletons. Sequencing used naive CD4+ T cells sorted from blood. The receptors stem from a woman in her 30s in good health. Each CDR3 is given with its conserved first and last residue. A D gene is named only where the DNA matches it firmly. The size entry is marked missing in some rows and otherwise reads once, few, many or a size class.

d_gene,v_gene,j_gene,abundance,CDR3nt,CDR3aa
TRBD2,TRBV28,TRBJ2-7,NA,TGTGCCAGCAGTCCCCCCTCGGGGGGGCAGATCGAGCAGTACTTC,CASSPPSGGQIEQYF
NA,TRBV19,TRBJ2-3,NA,TGTGCCAGTAGTATCTCAGGGGTCCGGGATACGCAGTATTTT,CASSISGVRDTQYF
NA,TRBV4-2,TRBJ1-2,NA,TGTGCCAGCAGCCAAGATCGCGACAGCACCTATGGCTACACCTTC,CASSQDRDSTYGYTF
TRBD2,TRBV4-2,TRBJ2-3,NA,TGTGCCAGCGGCGGACTAGCGGGAGGGCAAACAGATACGCAGTATTTT,CASGGLAGGQTDTQYF
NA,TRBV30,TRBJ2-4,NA,TGTGCCTGGGGTCTTCTTGGGATAGCCAAAAACATTCAGTACTTC,CAWGLLGIAKNIQYF
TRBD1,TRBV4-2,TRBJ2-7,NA,TGTGCCAGCAGCCAGCTCACCGGGACAGCGAACTCCTACGAGCAGTACTTC,CASSQLTGTANSYEQYF
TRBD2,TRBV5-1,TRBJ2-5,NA,TGCGCCAGCAGCTTGACTAGCGGGTACCAAGAGACCCAGTACTTC,CASSLTSGYQETQYF
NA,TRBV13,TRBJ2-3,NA,TGTGCCAGCAGCTCCCTATTTGGGAGCACAGATACGCAGTATTTT,CASSSLFGSTDTQYF
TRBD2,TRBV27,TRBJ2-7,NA,TGTGCCAGCAGTTATCTAGCGGGAGGCTACGAGCAGTACTTC,CASSYLAGGYEQYF
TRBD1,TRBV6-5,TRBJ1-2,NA,TGTGCCAGCAGTACACGGACAGGGGGCTACACCTTC,CASSTRTGGYTF
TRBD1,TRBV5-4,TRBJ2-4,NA,TGTGCCAGCAGCACGACAGGGGGCGGGGCCAAAAACATTCAGTACTTC,CASSTTGGGAKNIQYF
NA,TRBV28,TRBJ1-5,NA,TGTGCCCACTCTGTCGGCAATCAGCCCCAGCATTTT,CAHSVGNQPQHF
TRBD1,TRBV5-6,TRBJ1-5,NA,TGTGCCAGCAGCAGGAGCTACCAGGGGGCCAGGCAGCCCCAGCATTTT,CASSRSYQGARQPQHF
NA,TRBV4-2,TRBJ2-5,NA,TGTGCCAGCAGAGACCGGGCCCCAGGCGGGGAGCAGTACTTC,CASRDRAPGGEQYF
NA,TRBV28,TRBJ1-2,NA,TGTGCCAGCAGTTTTTTGGGGCGGGATGGCTACACCTTC,CASSFLGRDGYTF
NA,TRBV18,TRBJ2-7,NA,TGTGCCAGCTCACCGGACGGCTCCTACGAGCAGTACTTC,CASSPDGSYEQYF
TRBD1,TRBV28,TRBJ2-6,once,TGTGCCAGCAGCACTTTCACAGGGGTTGGGGCCAACGTCCTGACTTTC,CASSTFTGVGANVLTF
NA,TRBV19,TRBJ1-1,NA,TGTGCCAGTAGTATTTTACTAGACACTGAAGCTTTCTTT,CASSILLDTEAFF
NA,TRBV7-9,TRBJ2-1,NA,TGTGCCAGCAACTTCGGGGTAGCGGTTAACTACAATGAGCAGTTCTTC,CASNFGVAVNYNEQFF
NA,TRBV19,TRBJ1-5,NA,TGTGCCAGTAGTGATGCCGGCAGGGTTCAGCCCCAGCATTTT,CASSDAGRVQPQHF
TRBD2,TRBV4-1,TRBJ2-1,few,TGCGCCAGCAGCCGACTAGCGGGAGTTTTGGAGGATGAGCAGTTCTTC,CASSRLAGVLEDEQFF
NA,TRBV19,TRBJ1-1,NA,TGTGCCAGTAGAAGGTGGACTATGAACACTGAAGCTTTCTTT,CASRRWTMNTEAFF
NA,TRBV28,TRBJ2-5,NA,TGTGCCAGCAGTCCCTCAACAGGGATGTTTGCGGAGACCCAGTACTTC,CASSPSTGMFAETQYF
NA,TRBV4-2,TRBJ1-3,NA,TGTGCCAGCAGCCAAGGGCGGGATGGAAACACCATATATTTT,CASSQGRDGNTIYF
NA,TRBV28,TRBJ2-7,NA,TGTGCCAGCAGTTCACCAACCGACAAGGCCGCCGAGCAGTACTTC,CASSSPTDKAAEQYF
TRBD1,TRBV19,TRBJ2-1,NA,TGTGCCAGTAGTATAGTTCGGGACAGTGGGCAGTTCTTC,CASSIVRDSGQFF
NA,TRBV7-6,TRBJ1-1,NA,TGTGCCAGCAGCTTATCGGACAGTTACACTGAAGCTTTCTTT,CASSLSDSYTEAFF
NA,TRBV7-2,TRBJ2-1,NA,TGTGCCAGCAGTTTCCTCAAGGGCGCAGGTGAGCAGTTCTTC,CASSFLKGAGEQFF
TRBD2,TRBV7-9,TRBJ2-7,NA,TGTGCCAGCAGCTTGGCGGGAGGGCCCTCCTACGAGCAGTACTTC,CASSLAGGPSYEQYF
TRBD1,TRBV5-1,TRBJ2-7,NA,TGCGCCAGCAGCTTGGCTCCCGCCGGGACAGGGAGGCACTACGAGCAGTACTTC,CASSLAPAGTGRHYEQYF
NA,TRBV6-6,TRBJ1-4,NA,TGTGCCAGCAGTTACGGGGGAATCGGGGGAGAAAAACTGTTTTTT,CASSYGGIGGEKLFF
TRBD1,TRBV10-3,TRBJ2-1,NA,TGTGCCATCAGTAATAACCCGACAGGGGAAGTTGAGCAGTTCTTC,CAISNNPTGEVEQFF
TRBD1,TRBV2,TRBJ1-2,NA,TGTGCCAGTGGGACAGGGTATGGCTACACCTTC,CASGTGYGYTF
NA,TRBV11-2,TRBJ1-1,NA,TGTGCCAGCAGCACCGGGGGTCGGAACACTGAAGCTTTCTTT,CASSTGGRNTEAFF
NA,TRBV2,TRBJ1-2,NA,TGTGCCAGGATCGGGGGGTACGGTGGCTACACCTTC,CARIGGYGGYTF
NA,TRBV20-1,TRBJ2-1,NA,TGCAGTGCTAGCAACAATGAGCAGTTCTTC,CSASNNEQFF
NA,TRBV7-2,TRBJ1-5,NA,TGTGCCAGCAGCAAAGGCTCCGGGAAGGTGGGCAATCAGCCCCAGCATTTT,CASSKGSGKVGNQPQHF
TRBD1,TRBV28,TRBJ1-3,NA,TGTGCCAGCAGAGGACAGGGACACTCTGGAAACACCATATATTTT,CASRGQGHSGNTIYF
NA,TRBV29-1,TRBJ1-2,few,TGCAGCGTTGAATCCTACGGGATGGGCTATGGCTACACCTTC,CSVESYGMGYGYTF
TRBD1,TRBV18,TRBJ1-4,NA,TGTGCCAGCTCACCCTTCGTCCCGGGACAGGGAGGGCATGAAAAACTGTTTTTT,CASSPFVPGQGGHEKLFF
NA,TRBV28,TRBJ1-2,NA,TGTGCCAGCAGTATTCAGAATAACTATGGCTACACCTTC,CASSIQNNYGYTF
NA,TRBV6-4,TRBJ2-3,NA,TGTGCCAGCAGTCGGAGTCCTAGCCGGGATACGCAGTATTTT,CASSRSPSRDTQYF
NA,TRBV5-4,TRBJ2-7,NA,TGTGCCAGCAGCACCCGCAGGGGTGATACTAACGAGCAGTACTTC,CASSTRRGDTNEQYF
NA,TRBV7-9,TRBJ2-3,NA,TGTGCCAGCAGCTTGGATGGGGCAGATACGCAGTATTTT,CASSLDGADTQYF
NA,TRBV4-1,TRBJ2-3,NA,TGCGCCAGCAGCCACCCCCCAGGGGTGGGCACAGATACGCAGTATTTT,CASSHPPGVGTDTQYF
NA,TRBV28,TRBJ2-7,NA,TGTGCCAGCAGTTCGCAGGGTACCGAGCAGTACTTC,CASSSQGTEQYF
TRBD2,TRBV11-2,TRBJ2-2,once,TGTGCCAGCAGTCGAGAACTAGCGGATAACACCGGGGAGCTGTTTTTT,CASSRELADNTGELFF
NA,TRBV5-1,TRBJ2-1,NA,TGCGCCAGCAGCTTGCCCCATTCCTACAATGAGCAGTTCTTC,CASSLPHSYNEQFF
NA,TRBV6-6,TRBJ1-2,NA,TGTGCCAGCAGTTACTCGAAAACTTATGGCTACACCTTC,CASSYSKTYGYTF
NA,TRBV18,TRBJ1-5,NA,TGTGCCAGCTCACCAGAGGTAGGCAGCTATCAGCCCCAGCATTTT,CASSPEVGSYQPQHF
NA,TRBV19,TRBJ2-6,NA,TGTGCCAGTAGTAGCGGGACAGTCTACGCTGGGGCCAACGTCCTGACTTTC,CASSSGTVYAGANVLTF
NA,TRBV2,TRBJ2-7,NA,TGTGCCAGCCGGGACATGAACTCCTACGAGCAGTACTTC,CASRDMNSYEQYF
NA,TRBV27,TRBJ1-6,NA,TGTGCCAGCAGTTTTCGGCAGGCCTATAATTCACCCCTCCACTTT,CASSFRQAYNSPLHF
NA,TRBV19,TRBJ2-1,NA,TGTGCCAGTACGGGGAGGTCCAACAGGCTCGGTTCCTACAATGAGCAGTTCTTC,CASTGRSNRLGSYNEQFF